The present T cell receptor beta chain was sequenced within a study of T cell responses to AZD1222 COVID-19 vaccine listed by TCRdb under 2021. For the wider study: A total of 230 to 250 trial participants underwent TCR sequencing, of whom about 200 received two doses of AZD1222 and around 25 received two doses of the MenACWY control vaccine. Enrollment into the trials was organized by age into subgroups of 18-55, 56-69 and 70-plus years, and those subgroups contained roughly 150, 30 and 60 TCR-sequenced participants, respectively. Overall study results and their limits: Conclusions about previously exposed vaccinees are limited, since just 5 or 6 AZD1222 recipients were seropositive for SARS-CoV-2 at baseline. Participants were mostly white British and included more females than males, and it was suggested by the authors that clonal diversity may have been underestimated. Because no day 14 peak-response samples were available, the repertoires could be characterized only after the peak T cell response. The 56-69-year group was small, and its depth increase did not reach significance, likely because of low power. Epitopes outside the regions mutated in the B.1.351 and B.1.1.7 variants were reportedly recognized by nearly half of the unique spike-specific TCRs. The whole spike protein was spanned by vaccine-associated CD4 TCRs, and dominant responses were seen in regions 160-218 and 743-854. Spike-specific TCR breadth and depth rose significantly after two AZD1222 doses compared with day 0 and with MenACWY recipients.

The CDR3 regions of human TCRbeta chains were analyzed by immunosequencing. On the study's bioinformatics: Repertoire TCRs were matched against a reference library of SARS-CoV-2-specific TCRs generated with the MIRA antigen-specificity platform. Breadth meant the fraction of unique TCRs that were SARS-CoV-2-associated, whereas depth meant the fraction of total T cells that were SARS-CoV-2-associated. Using the MIRA data, every spike-specific TCR was mapped to the spike region that the TCR reacted to and assigned to either a CD4 or a CD8 class. Log10-transformed breadth and depth values were compared by one-way ANOVA with Sidak's multiple comparisons tests. TCRdb obtained this table from immuneACCESS and retained in-frame rearrangements with V and J assigned. These tables miss some clones; where compared with another copy, unresolved V genes account for less than half of the shortfall, and the remainder is unexplained. D and trimming come from the DNA, and the V and J calls and clone size come from that table. The sample table records 80,000 or so clones; under 95% of these occur just once. The top ten clonotypes cover roughly 5.1% of the sample.

Remarks on this clone: Which antigen it targets is not known. No base quality information exists; no much larger clone differs at one position.

What the time point label conveys for this sample: about 28 days (+/-7) after the second vaccine dose. AZD1222 recipients with second doses at about 4 weeks or about 12 weeks were pooled, because spike-specific TCR depth and breadth did not differ between schedules. Vaccinee samples were obtained from the UK trials COV001 and COV002, which included a single-blind randomized controlled phase 2/3 trial of AZD1222 (ChAdOx1 nCoV-19) in healthy adults. For TCRbeta chain sequencing, PBMC samples from trial participants were taken at day 0 and at day 28 after the second dose. CDR1 KGHDR and CDR2 SFDVKD are derived from the germline V gene. V drops 10 bases and J drops 8 bases, leaving 20 bases in between. The CDR3, cysteine through phenylalanine, is 14 amino acids long. Just the 42-base CDR3 DNA is kept, in frame starting at base 1.

The sample here was peripheral blood, taken 28 days after the second AZD1222 dose. This receptor was identified in an adult who received the AZD1222 COVID-19 vaccine. The chain is encoded by TRBV24-1 joined to TRBJ2-4, with the D gene uncertain. The CDR3 is CATQKGPTSDIQYF. The DNA reads as follows: TGTGCCACGCAGAAAGGTCCGACCTCGGACATTCAGTACTTC.